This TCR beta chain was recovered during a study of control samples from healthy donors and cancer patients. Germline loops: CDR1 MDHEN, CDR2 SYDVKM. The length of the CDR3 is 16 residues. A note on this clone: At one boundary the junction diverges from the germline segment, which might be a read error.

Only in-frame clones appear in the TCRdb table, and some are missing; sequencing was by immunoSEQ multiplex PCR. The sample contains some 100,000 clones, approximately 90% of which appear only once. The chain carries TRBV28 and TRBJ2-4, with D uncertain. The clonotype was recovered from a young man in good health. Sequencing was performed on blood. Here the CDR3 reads CASRLSGARAKNIQYF. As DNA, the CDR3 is TGTGCCAGCAGGTTATCGGGCGCAAGGGCCAAAAACATTCAGTACTTC.